A single sample is the source of the 15 T cell receptor beta chains below, sequenced in a study of Graves' ophthalmopathy and Graves' hyperthyroidism. Beta-chain TCR CDR3 regions were amplified from RNA transcripts. An initial RT-PCR round employing HTBI primers preceded a second-round multiplex PCR. TCRdb processed the multiplex PCR reads anew with MiXCR; each CDR3 protein has one entry. The sample has over 500,000 distinct CDR3 sequences, about 20% seen once. Sequencing was carried out using peripheral blood. These receptors were collected from a woman aged 18-35 years with stable Graves' hyperthyroidism. Some clones in this sample may be carry-over from other donors' samples.

The CDR3 loop reads CSLRVGQDYGYTF. The CDR3 DNA reads TGCAGCCTCAGGGTGGGACAGGACTATGGCTACACCTTC. This chain joins TRBV29-1 and TRBJ1-2; TRBD1 matches 8 bases. The CDR3 totals 13 residues. V shed 8 bases, J shed 3 bases, and the junction held 8 bases outside the gene matches. Per germline, CDR1 SQVTM and CDR2 ANQGSEA.

The chain links TRBV10-1 to TRBJ2-7; 7 nucleotides agree with TRBD1. The CDR3 is 15 residues long. J gave up 3 bases and V 2 bases, and 7 bases lay outside the gene matches. Germline V CDR1 and CDR2: WNHNN, SYGVQD (reference sequence). The CDR3 is CASSETGVPYYEQYF. CDR3 DNA: TGCGCCAGCAGTGAGACAGGGGTTCCCTACTACGAGCAGTACTTC.

This clonotype was seen at least ten times. This chain links TRBV28 with TRBJ2-5, with TRBD2 as a possible D gene (6 bases). CDR1 MDHEN and CDR2 SYDVKM come from the germline V gene. The CDR3 covers 16 residues. Trimming pared 4 bases from V and 3 bases from J, leaving 18 bases between. CDR3 in DNA: TGTGCCAGCAGTTCCCACCCTGGACTAATAAAAGAGACCCAGTACTTC. Its protein is CASSSHPGLIKETQYF.

This clonotype has at least ten counts. The chain recombines TRBV28 with TRBJ1-1, with D hard to call. CDR3 length: 15 amino acids. Trimming removed 3 bases at V and 1 base at J, with 12 bases between. Germline V lookup: CDR1 MDHEN, CDR2 SYDVKM. CDR3 DNA: TGTGCCAGCAGTTTTACCACGACACCGAACACTGAAGCTTTCTTT. Translation: CASSFTTTPNTEAFF.

This clonotype appeared a few times. V usage is TRBV12-3 or TRBV12-4 and J usage is TRBJ2-7, with D perhaps matching TRBD1 or TRBD2 (7 bases each). Trimming left V 5 bases short and J 6 bases short, with 20 bases between. The CDR3 is 15 residues long. DNA of the CDR3: TGTGCCAGCAGTCTTAAGGGGAGGGGGCAGGGCGAGCAGTACTTC. It specifies CASSLKGRGQGEQYF.

As regards this clonotype: The CDR3 does not end in the conserved phenylalanine or tryptophan, so this is likely a read error. The chain recombines TRBV6-5 with TRBJ2-2; TRBD2 aligns across 7 bases. CDR1 and CDR2 (germline): MNHEY, SVGAGI. Trimming removed 4 bases from V and 6 bases from J; junction bases left unmatched: 5. The CDR3 loop spans 14 amino acids. CDR3 nucleotide sequence: TGTGCCAGCAGTTTTAGACTAGCCCCCGGGGAGCTGTTTTTG. Translating it yields CASSFRLAPGELFL.

The rearrangement links TRBV30 to TRBJ1-5; D might be TRBD1 (5 bases). The germline gives CDR1 GTSNPN, CDR2 SVGIG (reference sequence). The CDR3 covers 14 residues. Trimming took 2 bases from V and 5 from J, leaving 13 bases between them. CDR3 DNA sequence: TGTGCCTGGAGTTACGACAGAAACGATCAGCCCCAGCATTTT. This gives the protein CAWSYDRNDQPQHF.

This clonotype was detected ten times or more. V gene TRBV30 combines with J gene TRBJ2-2; weak D call: TRBD2 (6 bases). With 4 bases removed from V and 5 bases from J, the gap between germline ends came to 17 bases. The CDR3 is 15 residues long. Germline CDR1 and CDR2: GTSNPN and SVGIG (reference sequence). The CDR3 bases are TGTGCCTGGACTTTGGAAGGAGGGCCGACCGGGGAGCTGTTTTTT. It yields the protein CAWTLEGGPTGELFF.

This clonotype was recorded at least ten times. This sequence joins TRBV7-9 and TRBJ1-1; D is possibly TRBD1 (6 bases). Trimming removed 1 base at V and 11 bases at J, with 11 bases between. Per germline, CDR1 SEHNR and CDR2 FQNEAQ (reference sequence). The CDR3 spans 12 residues. DNA for the CDR3: TGTGCCAGCAGCTTAGATGCAGGGGATGCTTTCTTT. Protein: CASSLDAGDAFF.

This clonotype was seen a single time. The chain carries TRBV30 and TRBJ1-2; no reliable D call. This CDR3 has 13 amino acids. The ends were cut back, 8 bases at V and 0 bases at J, with 13 bases in the middle. Germline values: CDR1 GTSNPN, CDR2 SVGIG (reference sequence). Written as DNA, the CDR3 is TGTGCCGGGCTCAGGAGGGCTAACTATGGCTACACCTTC. The encoded protein is CAGLRRANYGYTF.

The CDR3 spells CASSQGPGLAVTTKNIQYF. CDR3 in DNA: TGTGCCAGCAGCCAAGGCCCGGGACTAGCGGTAACGACCAAAAACATTCAGTACTTC. The V gene is TRBV14, the J gene TRBJ2-4; 11 bases match TRBD2. CDR3 length equals 19 residues. With V trimmed by 1 base and J by 2 bases, 10 bases remained unmatched. Looked up from germline, CDR1 is SGHDN and CDR2 is FVKESK. Drawing the rest from reference TRBV14 and TRBJ2-4, the complete variable domain is EAGVTQFPSHSVIEKGQTVTLRCDPISGHDNLYWYRRVMGKEIKFLLHFVKESKQDESGMPNNRFLAERTGGTYSTLKVQPAELEDSGVYFCASSQGPGLAVTTKNIQYFGAGTRLSVL.

V is TRBV5-1 and J is TRBJ1-2; D is ambiguous. With 1 base removed from V and 4 bases from J, the gap between germline ends came to 8 bases. The germline gives CDR1 SGHRS, CDR2 YFSETQ. CDR3 length equals 13 residues. The DNA for the CDR3 is TGCGCCAGCAGCTTGAGGCTCAGCTATGGCTACACCTTC. It specifies CASSLRLSYGYTF.

Note on this clonotype: This may be a read error, as it is one base from a much larger clone. The chain links TRBV20-1 to TRBJ2-7, with 7 bases fitting TRBD2. This CDR3 spans 14 amino acids. V dropped 5 bases and J dropped 4; count of bases not matched to a gene: 11. The germline CDR1 and CDR2 sequences are DFQATT and SNEGSKA (reference sequence). CDR3 protein: CSAPSPGAGYEQYV. The CDR3, as DNA: TGCAGTGCTCCCTCCCCGGGAGCGGGGTACGAGCAGTACGTC.

This clonotype was observed many times. The gene calls are TRBV15 and TRBJ1-2, with 7 bases lining up with TRBD1. Germline loops: CDR1 LNHNV, CDR2 YYDKDF (reference sequence). V lost 1 base and J lost 4; bases outside the gene matches: 6. The CDR3 is 15 amino acids. The CDR3 region has the DNA TGTGCCACCAGCAGAGGACAGGGTCTCATCTATGGCTACACCTTC. It specifies CATSRGQGLIYGYTF. Full variable domain (remainder filled in from reference TRBV15 and TRBJ1-2): DAMVIQNPRYQVTQFGKPVTLSCSQTLNHNVMYWYQQKSSQAPKLLFHYYDKDFNNEADTPDNFQSRRPNTSFCFLDIRSPGLGDTAMYLCATSRGQGLIYGYTFGSGTRLTVV.

The sample holds many counts of this clonotype. V gene TRBV30 combines with J gene TRBJ2-4, with TRBD2 as a possible D gene (5 bases). Germline values: CDR1 GTSNPN, CDR2 SVGIG (reference sequence). Between the trimmed V and J ends, which lost 6 bases and 5 bases, there was a span of 14 bases. The CDR3 contains 13 residues. CDR3 DNA: TGTGCCTGTTGGGCGCGGGTCCAAAACATTCAGTACTTC. Protein: CACWARVQNIQYF.